The rows below give T cell receptor beta chains drawn from one sample of a study of blood T cell repertoires in COVID-19. Generated by immunoSEQ multiplex PCR, the TCRdb table keeps only in-frame clones and is missing some. The table shows approximately 300,000 clones, with around 84% occurring only once. Sequenced material: PBMCs or T cells enriched from blood (not recorded which). All receptors derive from a young woman who had recovered from COVID-19. The CDR3 runs from the conserved cysteine through the conserved F or W. Each record gives: clone size, V gene, J gene, D gene, CDR3 protein, CDR3 DNA. The D gene is left open where the match is weak. Where a row states a size, it is once, few, many or the class of an expanded clone; other rows omit it.

abundance: few
v_gene: TRBV7-4
j_gene: TRBJ1-3
d_gene: NA
CDR3aa: CASTSSGNTIYF
CDR3nt: TGTGCCAGCACGTCCTCTGGAAACACCATATATTTT

abundance: NA
v_gene: TRBV18
j_gene: TRBJ1-5
d_gene: NA
CDR3aa: CASSPASGGGNQPQHF
CDR3nt: TGTGCCAGCTCACCAGCCTCCGGCGGTGGCAATCAGCCCCAGCATTTT

abundance: NA
v_gene: TRBV5-1
j_gene: TRBJ2-2
d_gene: NA
CDR3aa: CASSPDRGTGELFF
CDR3nt: TGCGCCAGCAGCCCCGACCGGGGCACCGGGGAGCTGTTTTTT

abundance: NA
v_gene: TRBV3-1/TRBV3-2
j_gene: TRBJ1-1
d_gene: TRBD1
CDR3aa: CASSQEERGRGLGRTEAFF
CDR3nt: TGTGCCAGCAGCCAAGAAGAGAGGGGAAGGGGGCTGGGTCGCACTGAAGCTTTCTTT

abundance: NA
v_gene: TRBV27
j_gene: TRBJ2-7
d_gene: NA
CDR3aa: CASGDASYEQYF
CDR3nt: TGTGCCAGCGGAGATGCCTCCTACGAGCAGTACTTC

abundance: NA
v_gene: TRBV7-2
j_gene: TRBJ2-3
d_gene: NA
CDR3aa: CASSLTGTSTDTQYF
CDR3nt: TGTGCCAGCAGCTTGACCGGGACTAGCACAGATACGCAGTATTTT

abundance: NA
v_gene: TRBV6-5
j_gene: TRBJ1-1
d_gene: NA
CDR3aa: CASSKTENTEAFF
CDR3nt: TGTGCCAGCAGTAAGACAGAGAACACTGAAGCTTTCTTT

abundance: NA
v_gene: TRBV28
j_gene: TRBJ2-7
d_gene: NA
CDR3aa: CASSSEGYEQYF
CDR3nt: TGTGCCAGCAGCTCGGAGGGCTACGAGCAGTACTTC

abundance: NA
v_gene: TRBV28
j_gene: TRBJ1-3
d_gene: TRBD1
CDR3aa: CASSETGGKSGNTIYF
CDR3nt: TGTGCCAGCAGCGAGACAGGGGGCAAGTCTGGAAACACCATATATTTT

abundance: once
v_gene: TRBV6-5
j_gene: TRBJ1-1
d_gene: TRBD1
CDR3aa: CASRRAQGSRTEAFF
CDR3nt: TGTGCCAGCAGGCGCGCACAGGGGTCAAGGACTGAAGCTTTCTTT

abundance: NA
v_gene: TRBV18
j_gene: TRBJ1-1
d_gene: NA
CDR3aa: CASSLEGSTEAFF
CDR3nt: TGTGCCAGCTCACTGGAGGGAAGCACTGAAGCTTTCTTT

abundance: NA
v_gene: TRBV3-1/TRBV3-2
j_gene: TRBJ1-2
d_gene: NA
CDR3aa: CASSQEGSWGYTF
CDR3nt: TGTGCCAGCAGCCAAGAAGGGAGCTGGGGCTACACCTTC

abundance: NA
v_gene: TRBV5-5
j_gene: TRBJ1-2
d_gene: NA
CDR3aa: CASSFTANYGYTF
CDR3nt: TGTGCCAGCAGTTTCACAGCTAACTATGGCTACACCTTC

abundance: NA
v_gene: TRBV30
j_gene: TRBJ2-3
d_gene: TRBD2
CDR3aa: CASLAGENTDTQYF
CDR3nt: TGTGCCTCCCTGGCGGGGGAGAACACAGATACGCAGTATTTT

abundance: NA
v_gene: TRBV2
j_gene: TRBJ1-1
d_gene: NA
CDR3aa: CASRGLENTEAFF
CDR3nt: TGTGCCAGTAGGGGACTTGAGAACACTGAAGCTTTCTTT

abundance: once
v_gene: TRBV27
j_gene: TRBJ2-7
d_gene: TRBD1
CDR3aa: CASSLGQGASNYEQYF
CDR3nt: TGTGCCAGCAGTTTGGGACAGGGGGCGTCGAACTACGAGCAGTACTTC

abundance: NA
v_gene: TRBV18
j_gene: TRBJ2-2
d_gene: TRBD1
CDR3aa: CASSLGTGATGELFF
CDR3nt: TGTGCCAGCTCCCTTGGGACAGGGGCCACCGGGGAGCTGTTTTTT

abundance: NA
v_gene: TRBV7-9
j_gene: TRBJ2-6
d_gene: NA
CDR3aa: CASRPRRAGANVLTF
CDR3nt: TGTGCCAGCAGACCCAGGAGGGCTGGGGCCAACGTCCTGACTTTC

abundance: NA
v_gene: TRBV28
j_gene: TRBJ1-2
d_gene: NA
CDR3aa: CASSPRDFKARGYTF
CDR3nt: TGTGCCAGCAGTCCTCGGGACTTTAAGGCAAGGGGCTACACCTTC

abundance: NA
v_gene: TRBV12-5
j_gene: TRBJ2-7
d_gene: NA
CDR3aa: CASGLARPLQQGIGYEQYF
CDR3nt: TGTGCTAGTGGTTTGGCCCGCCCACTTCAGCAGGGGATCGGCTACGAGCAGTACTTC

abundance: NA
v_gene: TRBV10-3
j_gene: TRBJ2-5
d_gene: TRBD2
CDR3aa: CAIGREVQETQYF
CDR3nt: TGTGCCATCGGGCGGGAGGTACAAGAGACCCAGTACTTC

abundance: NA
v_gene: TRBV6-6
j_gene: TRBJ2-7
d_gene: TRBD2
CDR3aa: CASSSRLAGLTEQYF
CDR3nt: TGTGCCAGCAGTTCCAGACTAGCGGGGCTAACCGAGCAGTACTTC

abundance: NA
v_gene: TRBV25-1
j_gene: TRBJ1-1
d_gene: NA
CDR3aa: CASSESMLTVSNTEAFF
CDR3nt: TGTGCCAGCAGTGAATCGATGTTGACAGTATCGAACACTGAAGCTTTCTTT

abundance: NA
v_gene: TRBV9
j_gene: TRBJ1-1
d_gene: NA
CDR3aa: CASGGETEAFF
CDR3nt: TGTGCCAGCGGGGGGGAAACTGAAGCTTTCTTT

abundance: NA
v_gene: TRBV18
j_gene: TRBJ2-7
d_gene: TRBD2
CDR3aa: CASSPPEKRGNYEQYF
CDR3nt: TGTGCCAGCTCACCACCAGAAAAGCGGGGGAACTACGAGCAGTACTTC

abundance: NA
v_gene: TRBV3-1/TRBV3-2
j_gene: TRBJ1-2
d_gene: NA
CDR3aa: CASSPSTAYGYTF
CDR3nt: TGTGCCAGCAGCCCTTCCACAGCCTATGGCTACACCTTC

abundance: NA
v_gene: TRBV4-2
j_gene: TRBJ1-2
d_gene: NA
CDR3aa: CASSQVRSGYTF
CDR3nt: TGTGCCAGCAGCCAGGTTAGGAGCGGCTACACCTTC

abundance: NA
v_gene: TRBV29-1
j_gene: TRBJ1-5
d_gene: TRBD1
CDR3aa: CSVGGGSNQPQHF
CDR3nt: TGCAGCGTCGGAGGGGGCAGCAATCAGCCCCAGCATTTT

abundance: NA
v_gene: TRBV9
j_gene: TRBJ2-7
d_gene: TRBD1
CDR3aa: CASSAGQNYEQYF
CDR3nt: TGTGCCAGCAGCGCGGGACAGAATTACGAGCAGTACTTC

abundance: NA
v_gene: TRBV10-1
j_gene: TRBJ1-1
d_gene: NA
CDR3aa: CASSDQTTGKAFF
CDR3nt: TGCGCCAGCAGTGATCAGACTACAGGGAAGGCTTTCTTT

abundance: NA
v_gene: TRBV3-1/TRBV3-2
j_gene: TRBJ1-2
d_gene: NA
CDR3aa: CASSHAGANYGYTF
CDR3nt: TGTGCCAGCAGCCATGCAGGGGCTAACTATGGCTACACCTTC

abundance: few
v_gene: TRBV7-2
j_gene: TRBJ2-4
d_gene: NA
CDR3aa: CASSMKGGPLQYF
CDR3nt: TGTGCCAGCAGCATGAAAGGCGGTCCTCTTCAGTACTTC

abundance: NA
v_gene: TRBV2
j_gene: TRBJ1-5
d_gene: TRBD1
CDR3aa: CASSPGTVSNQPQHF
CDR3nt: TGTGCCAGCAGCCCCGGGACAGTTAGCAATCAGCCCCAGCATTTT

abundance: NA
v_gene: TRBV19
j_gene: TRBJ2-4
d_gene: NA
CDR3aa: CASRTADKNIQYF
CDR3nt: TGTGCCAGTAGGACTGCGGACAAAAACATTCAGTACTTC

abundance: NA
v_gene: TRBV9
j_gene: TRBJ1-6
d_gene: NA
CDR3aa: CASSVADSPLHF
CDR3nt: TGTGCCAGCAGCGTAGCGGATTCACCCCTCCACTTT

abundance: NA
v_gene: TRBV2
j_gene: TRBJ2-5
d_gene: NA
CDR3aa: CASRRGQNQETQYF
CDR3nt: TGTGCCAGCAGGCGCGGACAGAACCAAGAGACCCAGTACTTC

abundance: NA
v_gene: TRBV19
j_gene: TRBJ1-4
d_gene: NA
CDR3aa: CASSVTATNEKLFF
CDR3nt: TGTGCCAGTAGTGTGACAGCAACTAATGAAAAACTGTTTTTT

abundance: NA
v_gene: TRBV28
j_gene: TRBJ1-2
d_gene: NA
CDR3aa: CASSHGGGHYYGYTF
CDR3nt: TGTGCCAGCAGTCATGGGGGGGGCCATTACTATGGCTACACCTTC

abundance: NA
v_gene: TRBV30
j_gene: TRBJ1-2
d_gene: NA
CDR3aa: CAWSQDTDYGYTF
CDR3nt: TGTGCCTGGAGCCAAGATACGGACTATGGCTACACCTTC

abundance: NA
v_gene: TRBV9
j_gene: TRBJ2-1
d_gene: NA
CDR3aa: CASSVGGDNEQFF
CDR3nt: TGTGCCAGCAGCGTAGGCGGGGACAATGAGCAGTTCTTC

abundance: NA
v_gene: TRBV6-5
j_gene: TRBJ1-1
d_gene: NA
CDR3aa: CASQGSDTEAFF
CDR3nt: TGTGCCAGTCAGGGTAGTGACACTGAAGCTTTCTTT

abundance: NA
v_gene: TRBV2
j_gene: TRBJ1-5
d_gene: TRBD1
CDR3aa: CASSAGTGWLKDQPQHF
CDR3nt: TGTGCCAGCAGTGCCGGGACAGGGTGGTTAAAAGATCAGCCCCAGCATTTT

abundance: NA
v_gene: TRBV5-1
j_gene: TRBJ2-7
d_gene: TRBD1
CDR3aa: CASSLRQGVNYEQYF
CDR3nt: TGCGCCAGCAGCTTACGACAGGGGGTAAACTACGAGCAGTACTTC